A single sample is the source of the 8 T cell receptor beta chains below, sequenced in a study of regulatory T cells in long-lasting Graves disease. Building the TCR beta libraries relied on iRepertoire HTBI primers, and CDR3 regions underwent Arm-PCR. TCRdb used MiXCR to reprocess the multiplex PCR reads, holding one entry per CDR3 protein. The table records about 470,000 distinct CDR3 sequences, 15% of them present only once. Time point noted: newly diagnosed GD, antithyroid drugs for less than 3 months. Generation of the TCR library employed RNA extracted from PBMCs. The sample was also reused in another study, on T cells in Graves' hyperthyroidism and ophthalmopathy.

Sequencing was performed on peripheral blood mononuclear cells (PBMCs), taken at new diagnosis, from a patient treated with antithyroid drugs. The receptors come from a woman between 25 and 40 years old with Graves disease.

As concerns this clonotype: This may arise from a read error, as a much more abundant clone is one base away. No conserved phenylalanine or tryptophan is present at the end of the CDR3, so a read error is the likely explanation. CDR3 in DNA: TGTGCCAGCAGAGGGGTCGCCAACACTGAAGCTTTCTCT. Translation: CASRGVANTEAFS. The chain couples TRBV5-6 to TRBJ1-1, with TRBD1 as a possible D gene (5 bases). Per the germline V gene, CDR1 is SGHDT and CDR2 is YYEEEE. Trimming cost V 5 bases and J 2 bases, with 10 bases left between them. There are 13 residues in the CDR3.

This clonotype was seen ten or more times. V and J are TRBV28 and TRBJ1-2, with D possibly TRBD1 on 6 matching bases. CDR3 length: 15 residues. V gave up 7 bases and J gave up 5 bases, with 20 bases separating them. CDR1 is MDHEN and CDR2 is SYDVKM in the germline V gene. The CDR3 sequence: CASTATVDRTYGYTF. The DNA of the CDR3 is TGTGCCAGCACTGCGACTGTCGACAGGACATATGGCTACACCTTC.

This clonotype was picked up many times. The CDR3 loop is CAISGSGGTGLLETQYF. The CDR3 nucleotides read TGTGCCATCAGTGGGAGCGGCGGGACAGGGTTATTAGAGACCCAGTACTTC. The J gene is TRBJ2-5, the V gene TRBV10-3; TRBD1 agrees at 9 bases. CDR1 ENHRY and CDR2 SYGVKD come from the germline V gene. The CDR3 is 17 amino acids. J lost 4 bases, V lost 4 bases, and 13 bases had no gene match.

This clonotype was picked up many times. V usage is TRBV20-1 and J usage is TRBJ2-5; D may be TRBD1 (5 bases). With 7 bases removed from V and 1 base from J, the gap between germline ends came to 16 bases. The V gene's germline CDR1 is DFQATT and CDR2 SNEGSKA (reference sequence). This CDR3 has 14 amino acids. The CDR3 nucleotides read TGCAGTGTGACGACCCCAGGGTTCCAAGAGACCCAGTACTTC. As protein: CSVTTPGFQETQYF.

The chain employs TRBV7-9 and TRBJ2-7; 13 bases match TRBD2. The CDR3 contains 15 residues. The junction had 7 bases not matched to a gene; V was cut back by 4 bases and J by 7 bases. Germline loops: CDR1 SEHNR, CDR2 FQNEAQ (reference sequence). CDR3 nucleotide sequence: TGTGCCAGCAGCTCAGGACTAGCGGGAGTGAAGGAGCAGTACTTC. It yields the protein CASSSGLAGVKEQYF. Combining the CDR3 with reference TRBV7-9 and TRBJ2-7 gives the whole variable domain DTGVSQNPRHKITKRGQNVTFRCDPISEHNRLYWYRQTLGQGPEFLTYFQNEAQLEKSRLLSDRFSAERPKGSFSTLEIQRTEQGDSAMYLCASSSGLAGVKEQYFGPGTRLTVT.

The chain combines TRBV12-3 or TRBV12-4 with TRBJ2-3; D gene ambiguous. This CDR3 has 15 amino acids. Trimming took off 3 bases at V and 0 bases at J, with 10 bases between the two ends. In DNA, the CDR3 is TGTGCCAGCAGTTTGCAGGAGACAAGCACAGATACGCAGTATTTT. Translated: CASSLQETSTDTQYF.

As to this clonotype: The CDR3 end shows no conserved phenylalanine or tryptophan, and so a read error is likely. CDR3 protein: CASSGSQPNTEAFL. The CDR3 DNA sequence: TGCGCCAGCAGCGGTAGCCAACCGAACACTGAAGCTTTCCTT. The rearrangement links TRBV10-2 to TRBJ1-1; D is unresolved. The germline V gene has CDR1 WSHSY and CDR2 SAAADI. V was cut by 6 bases and J by 1 base, with 12 bases left in between. The length of the CDR3 is 14 residues.

This clonotype has at least ten counts. This rearrangement joins TRBV20-1 to TRBJ2-3, with D maybe TRBD1 (5 bases). The germline V and J ends were trimmed by 5 bases and 0 bases, with 15 bases remaining between them. Germline CDR1 and CDR2: DFQATT and SNEGSKA (reference sequence). The CDR3 totals 15 residues. DNA for the CDR3: TGCAGTGCTGGGGCCGGAGATGGTAGCACAGATACGCAGTATTTT. Translating it yields CSAGAGDGSTDTQYF.